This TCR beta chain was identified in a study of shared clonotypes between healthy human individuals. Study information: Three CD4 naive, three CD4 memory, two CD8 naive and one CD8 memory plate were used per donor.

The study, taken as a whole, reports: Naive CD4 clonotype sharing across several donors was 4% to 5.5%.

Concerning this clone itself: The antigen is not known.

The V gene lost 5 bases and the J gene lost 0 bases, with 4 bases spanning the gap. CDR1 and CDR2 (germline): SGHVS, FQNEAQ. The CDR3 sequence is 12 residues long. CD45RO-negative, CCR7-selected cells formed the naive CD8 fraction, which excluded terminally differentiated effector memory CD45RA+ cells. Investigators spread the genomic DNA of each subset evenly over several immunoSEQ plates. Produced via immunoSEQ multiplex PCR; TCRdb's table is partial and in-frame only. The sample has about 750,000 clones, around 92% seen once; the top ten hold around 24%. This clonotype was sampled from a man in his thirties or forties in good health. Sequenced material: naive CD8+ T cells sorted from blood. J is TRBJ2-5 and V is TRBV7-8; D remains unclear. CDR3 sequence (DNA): TGTGCCAGCAGCGAGTACCAAGAGACCCAGTACTTC. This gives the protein CASSEYQETQYF.